This section outlines one TCR beta chain sequence together with its context. Its antigen is still unknown. The data stem from a study of response to subunit inactivated influenza vaccine. Study results and limitations: Authors suggested seasonal influenza vaccinations each recruit few new T cells.

TCRdb re-called the RT-PCR reads with MiXCR, one entry per CDR3 protein. The sample records over 150,000 distinct CDR3 sequences, approximately 14% being singletons. The sequence was collected from a man in his fifties who received an inactivated influenza vaccine. The sequencing used CD8+ T cells sorted from PBMCs, collected roughly 5 days after vaccination.

CDR3 region: CASSVDGTSGNYEQYF. The CDR3 nucleotides read TGTGCCAGCAGCGTGGATGGGACTAGCGGGAACTACGAGCAGTACTTC. The chain employs TRBV9 and TRBJ2-7; TRBD2 matches at 13 bases. The germline gives CDR1 SGDLS, CDR2 YYNGEE. The CDR3 contains 16 residues. Trimming cost V 2 bases and J 3 bases; bases outside gene matches: 5.